This TCR beta chain was recorded in a study of T cells in Graves' hyperthyroidism and ophthalmopathy. Turning to the study itself: Peripheral blood was obtained at initial diagnosis, preceding any treatment.

What was amplified from RNA transcripts were TCR beta CDR3 regions. The TCR CDR3 first-round RT-PCR relied on the HTBI primer set. TCRdb processed the multiplex PCR reads anew with MiXCR; each CDR3 protein has one entry. The sample shows about 270,000 distinct CDR3 sequences, about 15% of them seen only once. V lost 6 bases and J lost 2, with 12 bases in between. The CDR3 length is 14 residues. The V gene's germline CDR1 is SGHRS and CDR2 YFSETQ. The receptor comes from a woman aged 50 to 60 with Graves' hyperthyroidism that later progressed to Graves' ophthalmopathy. Sequencing was done on a sample of blood. This rearrangement joins TRBV5-1 to TRBJ2-1, with a tentative D call TRBD1 (5 bases). Here the CDR3 DNA reads TGCGCCAGCACAATTGACAGTACCTACAATGAGCAGTTCTTC. Translated, it gives CASTIDSTYNEQFF.